The 9 T cell receptor beta chains below come from one sample, sequenced in a study of T-cell memory formation after mild COVID-19. TCRdb fed the 5' RACE reads into MiXCR, producing one record per CDR3 protein. The sample lists tens of thousands of distinct CDR3 sequences; 28% were seen once. Sequencing was performed on PBMCs or a T cell subset sorted from them (not recorded which). These receptor sequences come from a man in his late teens or twenties who had mild COVID-19 (a few samples of this study predate the infection). Cell type and time point are not known.

The sample holds a few counts of this clonotype. This chain uses TRBV4-3 with TRBJ2-3; D possibly corresponds to TRBD2 (5 bases). V lost 1 base and J lost 0, with 14 bases in between. Germline V gives CDR1 LGHNA, CDR2 YSLEER. The CDR3 runs 17 residues. CDR3 nucleotides: TGCGCCAGCAGCCAAGTCGGCGGGTTCGCTAGCACAGATACGCAGTATTTT. This encodes CASSQVGGFASTDTQYF.

This clonotype was seen a few times. The rearrangement links TRBV12-3 or TRBV12-4 to TRBJ1-5; maybe TRBD1 (5 bases). Trimming shortened V by 6 bases and J by 6 bases, and 15 bases separated the two germline ends. CDR3 length: 14 residues. The CDR3 spells CASRLEGDAQPQHF. Written as DNA, the CDR3 is TGTGCCAGCAGGCTCGAAGGGGATGCTCAGCCCCAGCATTTT.

This chain joins TRBV5-1 and TRBJ2-1, with 8 nucleotides matching TRBD1. Germline CDR1 and CDR2: SGHRS and YFSETQ. CDR3 size: 16 residues. After removal of 3 bases from V and 0 bases from J, the junction contained 5 bases not matched to a gene. CDR3 amino acids: CASSYRGQDSYNEQFF. CDR3 nucleotide sequence: TGCGCCAGCAGCTATCGGGGACAGGACTCCTACAATGAGCAGTTCTTC. The complete variable domain, with remaining parts taken from reference TRBV5-1 and TRBJ2-1, reads KAGVTQTPRYLIKTRGQQVTLSCSPISGHRSVSWYQQTPGQGLQFLFEYFSETQRNKGNFPGRFSGRQFSNSRSEMNVSTLELGDSALYLCASSYRGQDSYNEQFFGPGTRLTVL.

CDR3 nucleotide sequence: TGCGCCAGCAGCCGCCTCGCGGGGTCCGGGCAGACCCAGTACTTC. Protein sequence: CASSRLAGSGQTQYF. The chain has TRBV4-3 and TRBJ2-5, with a weak D call TRBD2 (6 bases). Germline lookup yields CDR1 LGHNA and CDR2 YSLEER. V dropped 4 bases and J dropped 6 bases, with 18 bases sitting between them. The CDR3 covers 15 residues.

The rearrangement links TRBV24-1 to TRBJ2-2, with D unclear. Per the germline V gene, CDR1 is KGHDR and CDR2 is SFDVKD. Trimming pared 5 bases from V and 5 bases from J, leaving 8 bases between. The CDR3 sequence is 13 residues long. DNA of the CDR3: TGTGCCACCAGTGTCCTCAGAACCGGGGAGCTGTTTTTT. Residues: CATSVLRTGELFF.

The chain carries TRBV20-1 and TRBJ2-7; TRBD1 is a possible D gene (6 bases). Germline V gene data show CDR1 as DFQATT and CDR2 as SNEGSKA (reference sequence). The V end was cut by 3 bases, the J end by 4 bases, with 19 bases between. The length of the CDR3 is 15 residues. The CDR3 here is CSARPFTGTEYEQYF. In nucleotides, the CDR3 is TGCAGTGCTAGGCCATTCACAGGGACGGAATACGAGCAGTACTTC.

This clonotype was observed a few times. The chain recombines TRBV10-3 with TRBJ2-1; D remains ambiguous. Germline assignment: CDR1 ENHRY and CDR2 SYGVKD. The V end lost 5 bases, the J end lost 3 bases, and 5 bases lay between the germline ends. The CDR3 sequence is 12 residues long. In DNA, the CDR3 is TGTGCCATCAGTTCGGGCTACAATGAGCAGTTCTTC. It yields the protein CAISSGYNEQFF.

This clonotype turned up a few times. This chain links TRBV12-3 or TRBV12-4 with TRBJ2-5; 9 bases fit TRBD2. This CDR3 spans 17 amino acids. V lost 5 bases, J lost 2 bases, and 12 bases stayed unmatched. The CDR3, as DNA: TGTGCCAGCAGTCCGGGCGGGGGGGCCACGGTGCAAGAGACCCAGTACTTC. This sequence encodes CASSPGGGATVQETQYF.

The chain carries TRBV29-1 and TRBJ2-1; 9 bases match TRBD2. Germline trimming cut 1 base from V and 2 bases from J; bases unmatched to any gene: 6. The germline CDR1 and CDR2 sequences are SQVTM and ANQGSEA. The CDR3 has 16 residues. The CDR3 here is CSVEVFASGAYNEQFF. The CDR3 region has the DNA TGCAGCGTTGAAGTGTTCGCTAGCGGGGCCTACAATGAGCAGTTCTTC.